These 9 T cell receptor beta chains share one sample of origin, sequenced in a study of identical twins. Using its own MiXCR run on the 5' RACE reads, TCRdb lists one record per CDR3 protein. Of some 460,000 distinct CDR3 sequences in the sample, 14% were seen once. These data also formed part of another study, on yellow fever vaccine responses in identical twins.

The material sequenced was CD4+ T cells sorted from blood. The receptors come from a woman under 30 in good health.

This chain uses TRBV12-3 or TRBV12-4 with TRBJ2-3, with a tentative D call TRBD2 (7 bases). The ends were cut back, 3 bases at V and 5 bases at J, with 15 bases in the middle. The CDR3 spans 15 residues. In nucleotides, the CDR3 is TGTGCCAGCAGTTTCCGGGGGGCGCCGGGAGATACGCAGTATTTT. Translated, it gives CASSFRGAPGDTQYF.

This chain connects TRBV11-1 to TRBJ2-3; D is perhaps TRBD2 (5 bases). CDR1 and CDR2 from the germline V gene are SGHAT and FQDESV (reference sequence). V lost 1 base and J lost 6, with 23 bases in between. This CDR3 has 18 amino acids. The CDR3 reads CASSLEWMSGAAVDTQYF. The DNA for the CDR3 is TGTGCCAGCAGCTTAGAGTGGATGAGTGGAGCGGCAGTGGATACGCAGTATTTT. The entire variable domain, with the rest obtained from reference TRBV11-1 and TRBJ2-3, is as follows: EAEVAQSPRYKITEKSQAVAFWCDPISGHATLYWYRQILGQGPELLVQFQDESVVDDSQLPKDRFSAERLKGVDSTLKIQPAELGDSAMYLCASSLEWMSGAAVDTQYFGPGTRLTVL.

The chain links TRBV20-1 to TRBJ2-3, with D possibly being TRBD2 (6 bases). CDR3 length equals 14 residues. V lost 3 bases to trimming and J lost 0 bases, with 10 bases between them. Germline CDR1 reads DFQATT; CDR2 reads SNEGSKA (reference sequence). The CDR3 DNA sequence: TGCAGTGCTAGGGCGGGGACTAGCACAGATACGCAGTATTTT. Amino acid sequence: CSARAGTSTDTQYF.

This clonotype was seen repeatedly, ten times or more. CDR3 coding DNA: TGTGCCAGCAGCTTCGATAGGACTAGCGGAGAGACCCAGTACTTC. Its translation: CASSFDRTSGETQYF. The chain carries TRBV7-2 and TRBJ2-5; 10 nucleotides line up with TRBD2. Trimming removed 3 bases from V and 4 bases from J; junction bases left unmatched: 5. CDR1 is SGHTA and CDR2 is FQGNSA in the germline V gene. CDR3 length equals 15 residues.

This clonotype was found a few times. V usage is TRBV2 and J usage is TRBJ2-6; 11 bases fit TRBD1. Trimming cost V 4 bases and J 4 bases; bases outside gene matches: 9. This CDR3 contains 18 residues. The germline CDR1 and CDR2 sequences are SNHLY and FYNNEI. In DNA form, the CDR3 reads TGTGCCAGCAGTGTTTTAGGACAGGGGGCGTCGGGGGCCAACGTCCTGACTTTC. The encoded protein is CASSVLGQGASGANVLTF. The full variable domain, in which reference TRBV2 and TRBJ2-6 provide the parts outside the CDR3, is EPEVTQTPSHQVTQMGQEVILRCVPISNHLYFYWYRQILGQKVEFLVSFYNNEISEKSEIFDDQFSVERPDGSNFTLKIRSTKLEDSAMYFCASSVLGQGASGANVLTFGAGSRLTVL.

The V gene is TRBV2, the J gene TRBJ2-1; no definite D call. The CDR3 extends over 14 amino acids. CDR1 SNHLY and CDR2 FYNNEI come from the germline V gene. V was trimmed by 7 bases and J by 9 bases, leaving 19 bases between them. The CDR3 sequence is CASTLEVGSFEQFF. The CDR3 coding sequence is TGTGCCAGCACTCTGGAAGTAGGGTCCTTTGAGCAGTTCTTC. The whole variable domain, remainder taken from reference TRBV2 and TRBJ2-1, is EPEVTQTPSHQVTQMGQEVILRCVPISNHLYFYWYRQILGQKVEFLVSFYNNEISEKSEIFDDQFSVERPDGSNFTLKIRSTKLEDSAMYFCASTLEVGSFEQFFGPGTRLTVL.

This clonotype was counted a few times. The CDR3 reads CASSTGTISYEQYF. CDR3 in DNA: TGTGCCAGCAGTACCGGGACTATATCCTACGAGCAGTACTTC. The chain has TRBV12-3 or TRBV12-4 and TRBJ2-7; TRBD2 aligns across 7 bases. The junction had 5 bases not matched to a gene; V was cut back by 5 bases and J by 1 base. The CDR3 consists of 14 residues.

The V and J genes are TRBV10-1 and TRBJ2-1, with TRBD1 matching over 9 bases. Per the germline V gene, CDR1 is WNHNN and CDR2 is SYGVQD (reference sequence). The trim removed 7 bases at V and 9 bases at J, leaving 4 bases unmatched. The CDR3 totals 12 residues. CDR3 nucleotide sequence: TGCGCCAGCAACACAGGGGGCCGTGAGCAGTTCTTC. Its translation is CASNTGGREQFF.

This rearrangement joins TRBV29-1 to TRBJ1-6, with D possibly matching TRBD1 (5 bases). The germline gives CDR1 SQVTM, CDR2 ANQGSEA. Trimming took 7 bases from V and 7 from J, leaving 14 bases between them. This CDR3 has 13 amino acids. The CDR3 DNA reads TGCAGCGCAAAGACAGTCCAGAATTCACCCCTCCACTTT. The encoded protein is CSAKTVQNSPLHF.